This T cell receptor beta chain is drawn from a study of graft-versus-host responses after intestinal transplantation. From germline, CDR1 is SEHNR and CDR2 FQNEAQ (reference sequence). V lost 1 base and J lost 5, with 20 bases in between. The CDR3 sequence is 17 residues long. Measured with immunoSEQ multiplex PCR; TCRdb has only the in-frame clones, and not every one. The table lists tens of thousands of clones, approximately 94% of them singletons, with less than 0.55% in the top ten. Study-wide points: Early declines in HvG clones that occurred post-transplant were associated with peak circulating GvH clone levels.

Comment on this clone: The antigen is unknown.

The TCR sequence derives from a human donor who received an intestinal transplant. This rearrangement joins TRBV7-9 to TRBJ1-2, with a possible D match to TRBD1 (5 bases). The sequences come from unstimulated CD8+ T cells sorted from spleen or lymph node cells, collected before intestinal transplant. The CDR3 loop is CASSLEGGRALAYGYTF. CDR3 DNA sequence: TGTGCCAGCAGCTTAGAAGGTGGCAGGGCTTTAGCTTATGGCTACACCTTC.